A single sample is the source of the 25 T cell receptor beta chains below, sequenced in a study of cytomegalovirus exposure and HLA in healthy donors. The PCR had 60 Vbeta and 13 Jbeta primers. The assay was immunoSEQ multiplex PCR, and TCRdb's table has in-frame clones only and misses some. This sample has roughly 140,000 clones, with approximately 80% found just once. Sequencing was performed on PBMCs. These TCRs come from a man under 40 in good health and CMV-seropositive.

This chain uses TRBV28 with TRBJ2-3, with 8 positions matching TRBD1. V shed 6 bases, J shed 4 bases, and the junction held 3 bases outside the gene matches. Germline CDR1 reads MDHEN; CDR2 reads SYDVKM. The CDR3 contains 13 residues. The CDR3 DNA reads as TGTGCCAGCAGCCTGACAGGGGCAGATACGCAGTATTTT. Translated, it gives CASSLTGADTQYF.

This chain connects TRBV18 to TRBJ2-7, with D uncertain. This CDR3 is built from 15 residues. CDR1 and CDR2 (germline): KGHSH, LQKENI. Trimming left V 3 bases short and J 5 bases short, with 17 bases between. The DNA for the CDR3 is TGTGCCAGCTCACCCCTGGGCAGTCTTCCCCACGAGCAGTACTTC. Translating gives CASSPLGSLPHEQYF.

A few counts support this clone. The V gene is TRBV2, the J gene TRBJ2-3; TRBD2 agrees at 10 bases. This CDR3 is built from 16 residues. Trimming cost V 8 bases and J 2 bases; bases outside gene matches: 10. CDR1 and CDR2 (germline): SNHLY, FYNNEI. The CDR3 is CASPSGRSTFTDTQYF. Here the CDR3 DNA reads TGTGCCAGCCCTAGCGGGAGAAGCACCTTCACAGATACGCAGTATTTT.

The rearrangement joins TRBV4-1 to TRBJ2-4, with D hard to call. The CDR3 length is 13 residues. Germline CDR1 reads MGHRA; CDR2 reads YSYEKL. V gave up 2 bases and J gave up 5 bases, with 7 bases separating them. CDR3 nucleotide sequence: TGCGCCAGCAGCCAAAGTTCGGAAAACATTCAGTACTTC. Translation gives CASSQSSENIQYF.

The CDR3 sequence is CASRGAGTSEDNEQFF. In nucleotides, the CDR3 is TGTGCCAGCAGGGGAGCCGGGACTAGCGAGGACAATGAGCAGTTCTTC. V is TRBV27 and J is TRBJ2-1; 10 bases line up with TRBD2. The junction had 10 bases not matched to a gene; V was cut back by 6 bases and J by 5 bases. This CDR3 contains 16 residues. CDR1 is MNHEY and CDR2 is SMNVEV in the germline V gene (reference sequence).

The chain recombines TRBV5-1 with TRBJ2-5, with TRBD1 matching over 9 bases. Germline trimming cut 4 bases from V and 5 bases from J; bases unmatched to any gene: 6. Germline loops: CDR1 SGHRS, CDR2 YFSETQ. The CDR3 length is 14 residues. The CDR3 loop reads CASSLTGGVETQYF. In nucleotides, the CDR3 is TGCGCCAGCAGCCTGACAGGGGGGGTGGAGACCCAGTACTTC.

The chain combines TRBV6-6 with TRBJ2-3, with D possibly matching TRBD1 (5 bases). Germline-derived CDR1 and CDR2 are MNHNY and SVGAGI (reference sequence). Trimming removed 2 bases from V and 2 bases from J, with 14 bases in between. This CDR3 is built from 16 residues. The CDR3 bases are TGTGCCAGCAGTTACGTGACAGACCACTACACAGATACGCAGTATTTT. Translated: CASSYVTDHYTDTQYF.

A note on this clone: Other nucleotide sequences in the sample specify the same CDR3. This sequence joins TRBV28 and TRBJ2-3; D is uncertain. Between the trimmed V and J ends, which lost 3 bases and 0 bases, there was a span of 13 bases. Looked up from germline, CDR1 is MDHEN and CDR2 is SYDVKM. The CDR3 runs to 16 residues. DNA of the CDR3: TGTGCCAGCAGTTTGGCCGGGTTCCCTAGCACAGATACGCAGTATTTT. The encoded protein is CASSLAGFPSTDTQYF.

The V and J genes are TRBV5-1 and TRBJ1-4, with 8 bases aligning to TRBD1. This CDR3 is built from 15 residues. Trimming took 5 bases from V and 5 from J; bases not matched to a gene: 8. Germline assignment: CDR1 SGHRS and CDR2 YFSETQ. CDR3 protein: CASRPTGGNNEKLFF. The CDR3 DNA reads TGCGCCAGCAGACCCACAGGGGGTAACAATGAAAAACTGTTTTTT.

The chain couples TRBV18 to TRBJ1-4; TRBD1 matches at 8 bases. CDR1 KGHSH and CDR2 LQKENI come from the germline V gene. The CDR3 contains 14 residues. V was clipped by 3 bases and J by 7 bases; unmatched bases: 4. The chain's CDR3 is CASSPDRAGEKLFF. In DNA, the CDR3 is TGTGCCAGCTCACCGGACAGGGCAGGTGAAAAACTGTTTTTT.

CDR3 bases: TGTGCCAGCAGCTTGGGACTAGCGGGAGTAAACAATGAGCAGTTCTTC. It codes for CASSLGLAGVNNEQFF. The rearrangement joins TRBV4-2 to TRBJ2-1, with 14 bases matching TRBD2. V shed 5 bases and J 5 bases; nucleotides not matched to a gene: 5. The CDR3 is 16 amino acids. Germline CDR1 LGHNA, CDR2 YNFKEQ.

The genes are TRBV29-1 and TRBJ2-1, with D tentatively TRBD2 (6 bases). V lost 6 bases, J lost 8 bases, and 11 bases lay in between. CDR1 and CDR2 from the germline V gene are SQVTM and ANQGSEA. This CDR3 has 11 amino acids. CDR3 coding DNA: TGCAGCGTGGGACTGTTGGATGAGCAGTTCTTC. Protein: CSVGLLDEQFF.

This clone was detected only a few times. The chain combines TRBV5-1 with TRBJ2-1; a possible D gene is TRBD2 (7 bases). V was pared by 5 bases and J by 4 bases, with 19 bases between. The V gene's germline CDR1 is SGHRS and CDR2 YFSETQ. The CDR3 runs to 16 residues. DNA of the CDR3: TGCGCCAGCAGTTCCTCGCGGGAGAGGGGGTACAATGAGCAGTTCTTC. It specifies CASSSSRERGYNEQFF.

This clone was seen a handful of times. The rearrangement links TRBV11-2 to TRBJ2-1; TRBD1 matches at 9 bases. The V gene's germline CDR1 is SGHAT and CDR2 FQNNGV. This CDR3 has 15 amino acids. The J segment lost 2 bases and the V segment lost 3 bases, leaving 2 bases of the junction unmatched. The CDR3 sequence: CASSFTGGPYNEQFF. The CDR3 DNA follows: TGTGCCAGCAGCTTTACAGGGGGCCCCTACAATGAGCAGTTCTTC.

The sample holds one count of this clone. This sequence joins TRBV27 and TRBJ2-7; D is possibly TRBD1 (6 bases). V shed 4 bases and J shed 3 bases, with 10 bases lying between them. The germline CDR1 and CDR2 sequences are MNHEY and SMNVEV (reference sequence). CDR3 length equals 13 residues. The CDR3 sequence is CASSSTGIYEQYF. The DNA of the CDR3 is TGTGCCAGCAGTTCGACAGGTATCTACGAGCAGTACTTC.

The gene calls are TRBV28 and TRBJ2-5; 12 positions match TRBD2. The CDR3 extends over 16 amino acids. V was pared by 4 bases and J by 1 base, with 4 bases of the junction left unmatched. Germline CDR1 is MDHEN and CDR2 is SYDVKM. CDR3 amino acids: CASSSPGLAGQETQYF. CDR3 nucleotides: TGTGCCAGCAGTTCACCGGGACTAGCGGGCCAAGAGACCCAGTACTTC.

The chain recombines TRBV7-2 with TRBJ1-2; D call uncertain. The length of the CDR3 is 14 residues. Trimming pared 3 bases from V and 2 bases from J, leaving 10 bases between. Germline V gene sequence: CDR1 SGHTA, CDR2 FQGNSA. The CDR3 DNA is TGTGCCAGCAGCTTGTCAGGTTACAACTATGGCTACACCTTC. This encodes CASSLSGYNYGYTF.

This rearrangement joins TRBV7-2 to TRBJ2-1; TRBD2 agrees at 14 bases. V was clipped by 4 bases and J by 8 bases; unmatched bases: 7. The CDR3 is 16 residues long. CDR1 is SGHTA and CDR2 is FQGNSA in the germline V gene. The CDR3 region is CASSSFGTSGSYEQFF. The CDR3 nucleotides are TGTGCCAGCAGCTCGTTCGGGACTAGCGGGAGTTATGAGCAGTTCTTC.

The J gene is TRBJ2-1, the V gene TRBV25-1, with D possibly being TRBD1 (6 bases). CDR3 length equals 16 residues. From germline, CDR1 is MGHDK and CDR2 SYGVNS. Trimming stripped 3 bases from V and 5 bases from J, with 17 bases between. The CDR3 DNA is TGTGCCAGCAGTGATATGGGGGCAGGGGACAACAATGAGCAGTTCTTC. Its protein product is CASSDMGAGDNNEQFF.

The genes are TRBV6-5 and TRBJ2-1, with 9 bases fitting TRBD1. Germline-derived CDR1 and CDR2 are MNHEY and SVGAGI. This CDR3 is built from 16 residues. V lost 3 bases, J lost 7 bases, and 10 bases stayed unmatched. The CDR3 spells CASSYPGQGNRNEQFF. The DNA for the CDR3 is TGTGCCAGCAGTTATCCAGGACAGGGGAATAGGAATGAGCAGTTCTTC.

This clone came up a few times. CDR3 nucleotides: TGTGCCAGCAGTTTTCATTCAGGGACAGATACGCAGTATTTT. Its translation: CASSFHSGTDTQYF. The V gene is TRBV5-6, the J gene TRBJ2-3, with a possible D match to TRBD1 (5 bases). Germline CDR1 reads SGHDT; CDR2 reads YYEEEE. V lost 5 bases to trimming and J lost 3 bases, with 13 bases between them. The CDR3 is made up of 14 amino acids.

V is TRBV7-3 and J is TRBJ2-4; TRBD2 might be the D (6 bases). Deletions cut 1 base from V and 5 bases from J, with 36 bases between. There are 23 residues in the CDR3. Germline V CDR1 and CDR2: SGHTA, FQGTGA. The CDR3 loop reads CASSLKRKRGSSVGVSLENIQYF. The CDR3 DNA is TGTGCCAGCAGCTTAAAACGAAAAAGAGGCTCTAGCGTGGGGGTCAGCTTGGAAAACATTCAGTACTTC.

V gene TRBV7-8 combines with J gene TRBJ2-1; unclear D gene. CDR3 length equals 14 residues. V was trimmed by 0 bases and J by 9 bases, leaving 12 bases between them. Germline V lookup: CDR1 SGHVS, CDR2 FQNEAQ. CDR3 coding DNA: TGTGCCAGCAGCTTAGCAAACGATCCTAGTGAGCAGTTCTTC. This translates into CASSLANDPSEQFF.

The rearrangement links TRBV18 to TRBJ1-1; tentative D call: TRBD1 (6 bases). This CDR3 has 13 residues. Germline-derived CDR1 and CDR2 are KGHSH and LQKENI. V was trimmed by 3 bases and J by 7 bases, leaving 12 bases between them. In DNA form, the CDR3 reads TGTGCCAGCTCACCCGAGGGACAACTTGAAGCTTTCTTT. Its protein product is CASSPEGQLEAFF.

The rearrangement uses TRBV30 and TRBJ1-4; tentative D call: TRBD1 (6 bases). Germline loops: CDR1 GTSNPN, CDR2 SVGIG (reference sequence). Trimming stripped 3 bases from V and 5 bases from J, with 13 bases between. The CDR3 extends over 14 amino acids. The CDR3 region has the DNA TGTGCCTGGAGGCCAAAGGGGGGGAATGAAAAACTGTTTTTT. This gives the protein CAWRPKGGNEKLFF.